Following are 19 T cell receptor beta chains from one sample sequenced in a study of cytomegalovirus exposure and HLA in healthy donors. Profiled with immunoSEQ multiplex PCR; TCRdb holds only in-frame clones, not every one. The sample has 100,000 to 150,000 clones, approximately 94% seen once. Source material: PBMCs. These receptors originate from a man aged 18 to 29 in good health and CMV-seronegative.

This chain uses TRBV19 with TRBJ1-3, with 10 bases aligning to TRBD1. Germline V gene data show CDR1 as LNHDA and CDR2 as SQIVND (reference sequence). V was clipped by 5 bases and J by 2 bases; unmatched bases: 3. This CDR3 contains 15 residues. CDR3 sequence: CASSSGQGAGNTIYF. DNA of the CDR3: TGTGCCAGTAGTTCCGGACAGGGGGCTGGAAACACCATATATTTT.

This chain uses TRBV11-1 with TRBJ1-2; 10 nucleotides line up with TRBD1. V was pared by 5 bases and J by 0 bases, with 6 bases of the junction left unmatched. Germline CDR1 reads SGHAT; CDR2 reads FQDESV (reference sequence). This CDR3 is built from 16 residues. CDR3 nucleotides: TGTGCCAGCAGCGCGGCCGGGACAGGGGCTAACTATGGCTACACCTTC. It is translated as CASSAAGTGANYGYTF.

V gene TRBV4-2 combines with J gene TRBJ1-2; TRBD1 matches 7 bases. Germline V CDR1 and CDR2: LGHNA, YNFKEQ. The J segment lost 1 base and the V segment lost 3 bases, leaving 11 bases of the junction unmatched. The CDR3 is made up of 17 amino acids. The DNA for the CDR3 is TGTGCCAGCAGCCAGGTTCCCGGGACAGAGATTAACTATGGCTACACCTTC. Protein sequence: CASSQVPGTEINYGYTF.

This clone was counted a single time. The rearrangement joins TRBV4-1 to TRBJ1-2; D may be TRBD1 (6 bases). The V gene lost 1 base and the J gene lost 8 bases, with 23 bases spanning the gap. Germline V gene data show CDR1 as MGHRA and CDR2 as YSYEKL. The CDR3 spans 17 residues. The CDR3 is CASSQVGYREILEGYTF. Here the CDR3 DNA reads TGCGCCAGCAGCCAAGTGGGGTACAGGGAAATACTCGAGGGCTACACCTTC.

V is TRBV7-2 and J is TRBJ2-7; 10 bases align to TRBD1. CDR1 and CDR2 (germline): SGHTA, FQGNSA. V dropped 3 bases and J dropped 6; count of bases not matched to a gene: 8. The CDR3 covers 15 residues. This CDR3 reads CASSFHGTGAREQYF. The CDR3 coding sequence is TGTGCCAGCAGCTTCCACGGGACAGGGGCCCGCGAGCAGTACTTC.

This clone is a singleton in its sample. A junction end diverges from the germline sequence, so it may reflect a read error. The V and J genes are TRBV15 and TRBJ2-7; D possibly corresponds to TRBD2 (6 bases). CDR1 LNHNV and CDR2 YYDKDF come from the germline V gene (reference sequence). This CDR3 has 13 residues. The CDR3 DNA follows: TGTGCCACCAGCAGATCTAGGGACCGCGGGGTTCTGTTC. This codes for CATSRSRDRGVLF.

The rearrangement uses TRBV4-2 and TRBJ1-2, with TRBD1 matching 7 bases. In germline, CDR1 is LGHNA, CDR2 YNFKEQ. The V segment lost 0 bases and the J segment 4 bases; nucleotides outside the gene matches: 8. The CDR3 is made up of 16 amino acids. CDR3 bases: TGTGCCAGCAGCCAAGACCTAGGGGGCTATAGCTATGGCTACACCTTC. It yields the protein CASSQDLGGYSYGYTF.

The chain is built from TRBV4-1 and TRBJ1-1; D is unresolved. There are 13 residues in the CDR3. Germline loops: CDR1 MGHRA, CDR2 YSYEKL. V was cut by 5 bases and J by 0 bases, with 7 bases left in between. CDR3 nucleotide sequence: TGCGCCAGCAGCAAAATCGTGAACACTGAAGCTTTCTTT. Translating it yields CASSKIVNTEAFF.

J is TRBJ2-7 and V is TRBV18; a possible D gene is TRBD2 (6 bases). The CDR3 spans 14 residues. Germline V gene sequence: CDR1 KGHSH, CDR2 LQKENI. V dropped 4 bases and J dropped 6 bases, with 16 bases sitting between them. The CDR3 here is CASSLQAGRGEQYF. For the CDR3, the DNA is TGTGCCAGCTCACTTCAAGCAGGGCGGGGCGAGCAGTACTTC.

The chain carries TRBV28 and TRBJ2-1, with 8 nucleotides matching TRBD1. The V gene's germline CDR1 is MDHEN and CDR2 SYDVKM. V shed 6 bases and J 3 bases; nucleotides not matched to a gene: 10. This CDR3 contains 16 residues. Here the CDR3 DNA reads TGTGCCAGCAGCCGAACAGGGGGAATAGGCTACAATGAGCAGTTCTTC. Residues: CASSRTGGIGYNEQFF.

The chain is built from TRBV11-3 and TRBJ1-4; weak D call: TRBD1 (5 bases). The CDR3 totals 12 residues. From germline, CDR1 is SGHNT and CDR2 YENEEA. Between the trimmed V and J ends, which lost 3 bases and 12 bases, there was a span of 11 bases. CDR3 amino acids: CASSLVPGELFF. The CDR3 DNA reads as TGTGCCAGCAGCTTGGTACCGGGGGAACTGTTTTTT.

The chain couples TRBV25-1 to TRBJ2-2, with D uncertain. CDR1 is MGHDK and CDR2 is SYGVNS in the germline V gene. The CDR3 is 17 amino acids. V was shortened by 1 base and J by 0 bases, with 12 bases between the two germline ends. The CDR3 sequence: CASSEFGARSNTGELFF. The CDR3 nucleotides read TGTGCCAGCAGTGAATTTGGTGCGCGTTCGAACACCGGGGAGCTGTTTTTT.

The gene calls are TRBV28 and TRBJ1-1, with TRBD1 matching 7 bases. The CDR3 has 17 amino acids. CDR1 and CDR2 from the germline V gene are MDHEN and SYDVKM. J was trimmed by 1 base and V by 5 bases; bases with no gene match: 13. The CDR3 sequence is CASSPYPQTGKNTEAFF. The DNA of the CDR3 is TGTGCCAGCAGTCCTTACCCTCAGACAGGGAAGAACACTGAAGCTTTCTTT.

This sequence joins TRBV5-6 and TRBJ2-5; 11 bases match TRBD2. After removal of 3 bases from V and 2 bases from J, the junction contained 0 bases not matched to a gene. The germline CDR1 and CDR2 sequences are SGHDT and YYEEEE. CDR3 length: 14 amino acids. DNA of the CDR3: TGTGCCAGCAGCTGGACTAGCGGGCAAGAGACCCAGTACTTC. It encodes CASSWTSGQETQYF.

The V call is TRBV6-1, the J call TRBJ2-1, with TRBD1 as a possible D gene (5 bases). CDR1 and CDR2 (germline): MNHNS, SASEGT. This CDR3 region has 12 residues. V was shortened by 6 bases and J by 13 bases, with 16 bases between the two germline ends. Here the CDR3 reads CASSEPDRLQFF. The CDR3, as DNA: TGTGCCAGCAGCGAACCTGACAGATTACAGTTCTTC.

The chain has TRBV4-3 and TRBJ2-3; the D gene is possibly TRBD2 (6 bases). The CDR3 consists of 17 residues. Between the trimmed V and J ends, which lost 3 bases and 5 bases, there was a span of 21 bases. Germline CDR1 is LGHNA and CDR2 is YSLEER. The CDR3 loop reads CASSHAPGAGGIDTQYF. CDR3 in DNA: TGCGCCAGCAGCCATGCCCCCGGGGCGGGCGGGATAGATACGCAGTATTTT.

In regard to this clone: An end of the junction does not agree with germline; a read error may underlie this. The J gene is TRBJ2-3, the V gene TRBV4-1; D is ambiguous. Germline CDR1 MGHRA, CDR2 YSYEKL. CDR3 length: 14 residues. The CDR3 DNA sequence: TGCGCCAGCAGTCAAGCACAGTCCACAGATACGCAGTATTTT. This translates into CASSQAQSTDTQYF.

This sequence joins TRBV4-3 and TRBJ1-1; D gene unclear. With 0 bases removed from V and 11 bases from J, the gap between germline ends came to 16 bases. The germline V gene encodes CDR1 LGHNA and CDR2 YSLEER. The CDR3 runs 14 residues. This CDR3 is CASSQDYGKSVAFF. The CDR3 DNA reads TGCGCCAGCAGCCAAGATTACGGGAAATCCGTGGCTTTCTTT.

The chain links TRBV6-1 to TRBJ2-1; D possibly corresponds to TRBD2 (6 bases). The CDR3 has 13 amino acids. Germline CDR1 MNHNS, CDR2 SASEGT. Trimming removed 6 bases from V and 3 bases from J, with 9 bases in between. CDR3: CASRSGSYNEQFF. DNA of the CDR3: TGTGCCAGCAGGTCCGGGAGCTACAATGAGCAGTTCTTC.